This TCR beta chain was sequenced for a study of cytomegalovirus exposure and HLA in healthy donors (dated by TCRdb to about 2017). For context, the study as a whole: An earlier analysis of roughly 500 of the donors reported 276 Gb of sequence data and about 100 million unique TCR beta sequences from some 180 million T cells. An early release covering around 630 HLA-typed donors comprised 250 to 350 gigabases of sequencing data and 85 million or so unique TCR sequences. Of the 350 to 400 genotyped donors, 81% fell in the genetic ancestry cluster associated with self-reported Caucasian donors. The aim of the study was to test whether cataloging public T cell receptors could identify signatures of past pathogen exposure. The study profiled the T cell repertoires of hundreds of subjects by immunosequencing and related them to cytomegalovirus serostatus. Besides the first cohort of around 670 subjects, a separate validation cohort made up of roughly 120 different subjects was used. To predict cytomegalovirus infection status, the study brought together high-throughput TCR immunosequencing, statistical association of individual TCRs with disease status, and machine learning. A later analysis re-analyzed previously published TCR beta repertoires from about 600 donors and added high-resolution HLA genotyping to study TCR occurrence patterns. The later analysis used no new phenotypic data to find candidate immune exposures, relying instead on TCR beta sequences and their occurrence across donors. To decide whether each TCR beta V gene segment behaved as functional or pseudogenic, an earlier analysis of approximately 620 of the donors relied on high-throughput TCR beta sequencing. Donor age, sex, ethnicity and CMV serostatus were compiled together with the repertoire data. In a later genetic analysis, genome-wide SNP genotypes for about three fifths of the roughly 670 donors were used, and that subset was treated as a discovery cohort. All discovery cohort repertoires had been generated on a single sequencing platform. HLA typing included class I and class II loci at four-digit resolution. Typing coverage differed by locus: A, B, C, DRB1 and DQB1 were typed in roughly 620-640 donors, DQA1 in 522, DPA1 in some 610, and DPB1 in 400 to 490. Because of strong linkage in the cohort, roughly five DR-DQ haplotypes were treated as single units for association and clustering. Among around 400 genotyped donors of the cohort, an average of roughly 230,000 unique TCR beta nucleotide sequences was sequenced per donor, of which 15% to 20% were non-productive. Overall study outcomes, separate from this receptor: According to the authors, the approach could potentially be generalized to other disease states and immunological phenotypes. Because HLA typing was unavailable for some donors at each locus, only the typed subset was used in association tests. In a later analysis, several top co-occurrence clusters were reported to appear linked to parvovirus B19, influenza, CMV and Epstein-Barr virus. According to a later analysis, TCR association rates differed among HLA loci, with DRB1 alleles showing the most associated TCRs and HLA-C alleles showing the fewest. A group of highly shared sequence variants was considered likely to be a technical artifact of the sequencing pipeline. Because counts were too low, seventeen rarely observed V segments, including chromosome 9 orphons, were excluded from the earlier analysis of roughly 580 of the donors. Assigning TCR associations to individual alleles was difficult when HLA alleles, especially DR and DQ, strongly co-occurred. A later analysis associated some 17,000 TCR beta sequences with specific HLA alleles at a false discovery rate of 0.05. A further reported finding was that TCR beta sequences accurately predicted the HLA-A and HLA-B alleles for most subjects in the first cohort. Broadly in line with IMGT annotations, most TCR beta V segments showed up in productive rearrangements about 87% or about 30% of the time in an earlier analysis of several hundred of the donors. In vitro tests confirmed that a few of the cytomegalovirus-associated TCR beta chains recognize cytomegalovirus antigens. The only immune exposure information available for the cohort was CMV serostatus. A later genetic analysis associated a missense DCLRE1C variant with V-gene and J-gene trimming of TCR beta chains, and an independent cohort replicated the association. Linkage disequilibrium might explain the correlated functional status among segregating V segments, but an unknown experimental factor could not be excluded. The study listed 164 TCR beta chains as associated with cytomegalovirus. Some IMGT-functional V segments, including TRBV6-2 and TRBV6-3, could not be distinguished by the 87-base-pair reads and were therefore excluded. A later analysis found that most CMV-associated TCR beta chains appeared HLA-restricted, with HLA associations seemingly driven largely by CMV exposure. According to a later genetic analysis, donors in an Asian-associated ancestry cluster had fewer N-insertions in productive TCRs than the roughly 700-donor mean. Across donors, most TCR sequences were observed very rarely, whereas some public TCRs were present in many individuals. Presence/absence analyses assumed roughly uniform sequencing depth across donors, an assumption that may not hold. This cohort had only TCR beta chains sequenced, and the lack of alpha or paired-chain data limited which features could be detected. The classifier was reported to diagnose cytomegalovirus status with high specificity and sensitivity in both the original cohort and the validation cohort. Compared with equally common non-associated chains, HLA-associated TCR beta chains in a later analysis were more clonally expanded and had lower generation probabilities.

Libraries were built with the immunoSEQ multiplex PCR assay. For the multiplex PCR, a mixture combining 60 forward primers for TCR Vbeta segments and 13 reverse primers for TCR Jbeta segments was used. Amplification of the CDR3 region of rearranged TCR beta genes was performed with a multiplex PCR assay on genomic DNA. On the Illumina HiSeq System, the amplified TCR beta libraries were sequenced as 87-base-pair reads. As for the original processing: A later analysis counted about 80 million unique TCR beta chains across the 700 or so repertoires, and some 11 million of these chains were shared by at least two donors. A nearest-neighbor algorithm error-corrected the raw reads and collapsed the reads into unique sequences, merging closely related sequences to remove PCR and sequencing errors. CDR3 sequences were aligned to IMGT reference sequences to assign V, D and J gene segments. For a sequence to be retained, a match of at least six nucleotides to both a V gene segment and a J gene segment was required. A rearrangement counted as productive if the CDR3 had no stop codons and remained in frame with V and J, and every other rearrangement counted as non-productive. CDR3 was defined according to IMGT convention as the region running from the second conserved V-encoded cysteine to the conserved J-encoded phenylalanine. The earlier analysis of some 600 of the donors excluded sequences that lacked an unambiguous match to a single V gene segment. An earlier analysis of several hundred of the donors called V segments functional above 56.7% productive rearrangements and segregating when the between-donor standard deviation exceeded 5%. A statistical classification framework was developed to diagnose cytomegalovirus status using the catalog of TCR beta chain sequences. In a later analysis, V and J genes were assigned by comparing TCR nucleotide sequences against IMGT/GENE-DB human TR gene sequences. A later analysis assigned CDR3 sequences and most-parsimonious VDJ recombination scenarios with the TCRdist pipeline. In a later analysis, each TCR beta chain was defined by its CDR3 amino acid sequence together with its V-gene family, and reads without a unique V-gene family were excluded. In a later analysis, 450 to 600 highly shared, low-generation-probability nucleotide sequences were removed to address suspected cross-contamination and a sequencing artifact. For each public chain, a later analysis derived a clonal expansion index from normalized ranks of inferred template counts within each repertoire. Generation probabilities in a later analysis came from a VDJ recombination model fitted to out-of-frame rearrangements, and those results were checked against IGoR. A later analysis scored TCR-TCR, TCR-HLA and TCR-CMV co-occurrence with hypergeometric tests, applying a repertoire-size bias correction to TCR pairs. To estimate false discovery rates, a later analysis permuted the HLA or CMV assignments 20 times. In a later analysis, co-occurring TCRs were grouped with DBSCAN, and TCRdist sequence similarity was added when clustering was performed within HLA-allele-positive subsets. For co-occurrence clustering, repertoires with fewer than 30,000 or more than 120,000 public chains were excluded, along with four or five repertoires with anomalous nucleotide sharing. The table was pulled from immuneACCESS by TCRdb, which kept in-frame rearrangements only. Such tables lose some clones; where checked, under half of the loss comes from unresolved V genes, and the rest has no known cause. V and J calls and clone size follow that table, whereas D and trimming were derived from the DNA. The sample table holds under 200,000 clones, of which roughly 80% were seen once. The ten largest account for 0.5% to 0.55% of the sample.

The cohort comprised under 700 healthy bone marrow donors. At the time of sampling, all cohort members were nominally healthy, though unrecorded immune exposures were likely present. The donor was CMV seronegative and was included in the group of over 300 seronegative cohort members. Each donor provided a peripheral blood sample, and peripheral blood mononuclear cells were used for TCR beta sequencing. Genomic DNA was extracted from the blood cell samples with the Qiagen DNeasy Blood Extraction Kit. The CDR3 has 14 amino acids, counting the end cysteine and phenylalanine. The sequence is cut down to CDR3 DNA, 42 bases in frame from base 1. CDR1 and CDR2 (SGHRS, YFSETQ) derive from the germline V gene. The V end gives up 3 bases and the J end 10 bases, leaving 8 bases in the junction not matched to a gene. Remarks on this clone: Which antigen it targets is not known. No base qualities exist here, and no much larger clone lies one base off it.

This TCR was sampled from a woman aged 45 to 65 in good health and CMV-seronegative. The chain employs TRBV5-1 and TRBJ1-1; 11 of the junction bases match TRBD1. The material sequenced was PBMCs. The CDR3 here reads CASSSTGTGGRAFF. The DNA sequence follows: TGCGCCAGCAGCTCTACCGGGACAGGGGGGAGAGCTTTCTTT.